Following are 17 T cell receptor beta chains from one sample sequenced in a study of cytomegalovirus exposure and HLA in healthy donors. 13 Jbeta primers and 60 Vbeta primers were used for the PCR. Only in-frame clones appear in the TCRdb table, and some are missing; sequencing was by immunoSEQ multiplex PCR. The sample consists of 100,000 to 150,000 clones, 75% to 85% of them appearing once. Input material: PBMCs. These receptors all come from a girl aged 2 to 10 in good health and CMV-seronegative.

This clone was found a few times. Other DNA sequences in this specimen translate into the identical CDR3. V is TRBV6-4 and J is TRBJ2-2, with TRBD2 identical over 10 bases. The V segment lost 2 bases and the J segment 6 bases; nucleotides outside the gene matches: 0. This CDR3 region has 14 residues. Germline V lookup: CDR1 MRHNA, CDR2 SNTAGT. CDR3 coding DNA: TGTGCCAGCAGTGACAGCGGGGGGGCCGGGGAGCTGTTTTTT. Encoded protein: CASSDSGGAGELFF.

This clone was counted only a few times. This chain uses TRBV27 with TRBJ1-5; a possible D gene is TRBD1 (6 bases). Deletions cut 7 bases from V and 6 bases from J, with 19 bases between. The CDR3 is made up of 15 amino acids. Germline V gene data show CDR1 as MNHEY and CDR2 as SMNVEV (reference sequence). CDR3 protein: CASNPRGAAGQPQHF. DNA for the CDR3: TGTGCCAGCAACCCCCGGGGGGCAGCGGGTCAGCCCCAGCATTTT.

This clone was found once. The chain combines TRBV11-2 with TRBJ1-1, with 7 bases matching TRBD1. Germline-derived CDR1 and CDR2 are SGHAT and FQNNGV. This CDR3 comprises 13 residues. Trimming cost V 5 bases and J 4 bases; bases outside gene matches: 4. DNA of the CDR3: TGTGCCAGCAGCCTCACAGGGGTCACTGAAGCTTTCTTT. This codes for CASSLTGVTEAFF.

The CDR3 is CASSVAASDYNEQFF. The CDR3 DNA reads TGTGCCAGCAGCGTAGCGGCTAGCGATTACAATGAGCAGTTCTTC. V gene TRBV9 combines with J gene TRBJ2-1; possible D gene TRBD2, 6 bases. The CDR3 consists of 15 residues. Germline CDR1 reads SGDLS; CDR2 reads YYNGEE. Trimming removed 0 bases from V and 4 bases from J, with 11 bases in between.

The chain is built from TRBV6-1 and TRBJ1-5; D gene unclear. V lost 7 bases to trimming and J lost 4 bases, with 11 bases between them. Germline CDR1 reads MNHNS; CDR2 reads SASEGT. The CDR3 sequence is 13 residues long. In nucleotides, the CDR3 is TGTGCCAGCACCCCCCCGGGAAATCAGCCCCAGCATTTT. This sequence encodes CASTPPGNQPQHF.

The gene calls are TRBV21-1 and TRBJ1-3; TRBD1 is the table's D call and was not checked against the DNA. TRBV21-1 is marked as a pseudogene. The CDR3 has 19 amino acids. CDR3 sequence: CASSNIVRPPFSSGNTIYF. CDR3 DNA: TGTGCCAGCAGCAACATAGTCAGGCCTCCCTTTAGCTCTGGAAACACCATATATTTT.

The V call is TRBV6-6, the J call TRBJ1-1; a weak D match, TRBD1 (5 bases). The CDR3 has 13 amino acids. Trimming stripped 7 bases from V and 1 base from J, with 10 bases between. CDR1 is MNHNY, CDR2 SVGAGI, per germline (reference sequence). The chain's CDR3 is CASKPDRNTEAFF. The CDR3 DNA sequence: TGTGCCAGCAAACCCGACAGGAACACTGAAGCTTTCTTT.

This chain joins TRBV5-6 and TRBJ2-1; 8 bases are shared with TRBD2. The CDR3 totals 12 residues. Germline trimming cut 2 bases from V and 14 bases from J; bases unmatched to any gene: 6. Germline CDR1 SGHDT, CDR2 YYEEEE. The CDR3 here is CASSLAGVGEFF. The DNA for the CDR3 is TGTGCCAGCAGCTTAGCGGGAGTAGGTGAGTTCTTC. Full variable domain (remainder filled in from reference TRBV5-6 and TRBJ2-1): DAGVTQSPTHLIKTRGQQVTLRCSPKSGHDTVSWYQQALGQGPQFIFQYYEEEERQRGNFPDRFSGHQFPNYSSELNVNALLLGDSALYLCASSLAGVGEFFGPGTRLTVL.

The rearrangement joins TRBV28 to TRBJ2-2; 8 positions match TRBD2. Germline loops: CDR1 MDHEN, CDR2 SYDVKM. The V gene end was trimmed by 5 bases and the J gene end by 4 bases; junction bases not matched to a gene: 15. CDR3 length: 18 amino acids. The DNA of the CDR3 is TGTGCCAGCAGTCCGGGAGGGGCGGGAGTTCGAGGCACCGGGGAGCTGTTTTTT. Protein: CASSPGGAGVRGTGELFF.

The V and J genes are TRBV13 and TRBJ1-1; a possible D gene is TRBD1 (5 bases). The CDR3 totals 15 residues. V gave up 3 bases and J gave up 1 base, with 12 bases separating them. Germline loops: CDR1 PRHDT, CDR2 FYEKMQ (reference sequence). CDR3 loop: CASSFQGLTNTEAFF. DNA of the CDR3: TGTGCCAGCAGCTTCCAGGGACTGACGAACACTGAAGCTTTCTTT. The whole variable domain, filled in from reference TRBV13 and TRBJ1-1, reads AAGVIQSPRHLIKEKRETATLKCYPIPRHDTVYWYQQGPGQDPQFLISFYEKMQSDKGSIPDRFSAQQFSDYHSELNMSSLELGDSALYFCASSFQGLTNTEAFFGQGTRLTVV.

The V gene is TRBV6-6, the J gene TRBJ2-7; 8 bases are shared with TRBD2. Germline V gene data show CDR1 as MNHNY and CDR2 as SVGAGI (reference sequence). The V segment lost 5 bases and the J segment 7 bases; nucleotides outside the gene matches: 16. This CDR3 contains 16 residues. The CDR3 here is CASSTTQREPRGEQYF. Written as DNA, the CDR3 is TGTGCCAGCAGTACTACACAGCGGGAGCCCCGGGGTGAGCAGTACTTC.

The chain uses TRBV5-1 and TRBJ2-3, with a tentative D call TRBD2 (5 bases). This CDR3 has 14 amino acids. Germline CDR1 is SGHRS and CDR2 is YFSETQ. V gave up 3 bases and J gave up 4 bases, with 12 bases separating them. CDR3 sequence (DNA): TGCGCCAGCAGCTGGACTTTATTCGCAGATACGCAGTATTTT. Its protein is CASSWTLFADTQYF. Variable domain in full (rest from reference TRBV5-1 and TRBJ2-3): KAGVTQTPRYLIKTRGQQVTLSCSPISGHRSVSWYQQTPGQGLQFLFEYFSETQRNKGNFPGRFSGRQFSNSRSEMNVSTLELGDSALYLCASSWTLFADTQYFGPGTRLTVL.

The V gene is TRBV7-3, the J gene TRBJ2-2, with TRBD2 identical over 9 bases. Trimming took 1 base from V and 5 from J; bases not matched to a gene: 11. Germline CDR1 and CDR2: SGHTA and FQGTGA. This CDR3 comprises 18 residues. Written as DNA, the CDR3 is TGTGCCAGCAGCTTAAGGGGACTAGCATCACCTGGGACCGGGGAGCTGTTTTTT. The encoded protein is CASSLRGLASPGTGELFF.

This chain uses TRBV5-6 with TRBJ1-1; a weak D match, TRBD1 (5 bases). Germline assignment: CDR1 SGHDT and CDR2 YYEEEE. The CDR3 spans 15 residues. Trimming removed 5 bases from V and 3 bases from J, with 17 bases in between. CDR3 loop: CASSGDSGGDTEAFF. Written as DNA, the CDR3 is TGTGCCAGCAGTGGGGACTCCGGAGGTGACACTGAAGCTTTCTTT.

The V and J genes are TRBV15 and TRBJ2-2; 10 positions agree with TRBD2. The J segment lost 4 bases and the V segment lost 8 bases, leaving 4 bases of the junction unmatched. There are 14 residues in the CDR3. CDR1 LNHNV and CDR2 YYDKDF come from the germline V gene (reference sequence). The CDR3 reads CATGSGGATGELFF. The CDR3 bases are TGTGCCACCGGGAGCGGGGGGGCCACCGGGGAGCTGTTTTTT.

The CDR3 spells CASSRLPGLVEKLFF. As DNA, the CDR3 is TGCGCCAGCAGCCGACTGCCAGGGCTCGTTGAAAAACTGTTTTTT. The rearrangement links TRBV5-1 to TRBJ1-4; the D gene is possibly TRBD1 (5 bases). CDR3 length: 15 residues. V gave up 4 bases and J gave up 7 bases, with 17 bases separating them. Germline V gene data show CDR1 as SGHRS and CDR2 as YFSETQ.

CDR3 nucleotide sequence: TGTGCCAGCAGCTTACGCTTCGGGGGAGGTTACAATGAGCAGTTCTTC. It is translated as CASSLRFGGGYNEQFF. This chain links TRBV7-2 with TRBJ2-1, with D possibly TRBD2 on 6 matching bases. The germline gives CDR1 SGHTA, CDR2 FQGNSA. The CDR3 is made up of 16 amino acids. V lost 2 bases, J lost 4 bases, and 15 bases lay in between.